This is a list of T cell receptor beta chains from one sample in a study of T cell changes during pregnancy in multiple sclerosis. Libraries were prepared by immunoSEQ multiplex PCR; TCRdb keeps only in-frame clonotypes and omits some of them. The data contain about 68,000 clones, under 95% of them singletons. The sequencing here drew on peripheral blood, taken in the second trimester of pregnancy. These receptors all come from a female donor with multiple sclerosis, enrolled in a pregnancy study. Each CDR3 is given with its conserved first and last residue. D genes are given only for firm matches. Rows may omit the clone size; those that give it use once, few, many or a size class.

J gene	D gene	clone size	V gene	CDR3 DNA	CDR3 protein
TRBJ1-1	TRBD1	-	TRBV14	TGTGCCAGCAGCCCCCGGACAGGGTGGAGGACTGAAGCTTTCTTT	CASSPRTGWRTEAFF
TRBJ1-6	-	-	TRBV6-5	TGTGCCAGCAGTTATGAACAGGGTTCTAATTCACCCCTCCACTTT	CASSYEQGSNSPLHF
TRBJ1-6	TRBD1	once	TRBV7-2	TGTGCCAGCAGCCGTCCCACAGGGGGAAATTCACCCCTCCACTTT	CASSRPTGGNSPLHF
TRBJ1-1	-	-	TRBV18	TGTGCCAGCTCAGGGGGGATTAACACTGAAGCTTTCTTT	CASSGGINTEAFF
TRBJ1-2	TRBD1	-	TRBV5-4	TGTGCCAGCAGAACGGGACAGACCTATGGCTACACCTTC	CASRTGQTYGYTF
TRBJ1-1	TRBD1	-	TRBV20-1	TGCAGTGGCAACAGGGGTGAACCTTTCTTT	CSGNRGEPFF
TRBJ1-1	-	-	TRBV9	TGTGCCAGCAGCGTAGAAGCAATCCCTAACACTGAAGCTTTCTTT	CASSVEAIPNTEAFF
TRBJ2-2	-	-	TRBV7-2	TGTGCCAGCAGTCCCCTCGGTTCGAACACCGGGGAGCTGTTTTTT	CASSPLGSNTGELFF
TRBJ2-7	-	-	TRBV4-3	TGCGCCAGCAGCCAAGATTTACTCCTCGATAGGCAGTACTTC	CASSQDLLLDRQYF
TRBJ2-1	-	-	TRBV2	TGTGCCAGCATGAGGGGGGGGTACAATGAGCAGTTCTTC	CASMRGGYNEQFF
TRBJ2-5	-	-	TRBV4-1	TGCGCCAGCAGCCAAGTTCGAGGCACGGGGGACCCGTTAATACAAGAGACCCAGTACTTC	CASSQVRGTGDPLIQETQYF
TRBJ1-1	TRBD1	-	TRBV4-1	TGCGCCAGCAGCCTTAGGACAGGGGGTAACACTGAAGCTTTCTTT	CASSLRTGGNTEAFF